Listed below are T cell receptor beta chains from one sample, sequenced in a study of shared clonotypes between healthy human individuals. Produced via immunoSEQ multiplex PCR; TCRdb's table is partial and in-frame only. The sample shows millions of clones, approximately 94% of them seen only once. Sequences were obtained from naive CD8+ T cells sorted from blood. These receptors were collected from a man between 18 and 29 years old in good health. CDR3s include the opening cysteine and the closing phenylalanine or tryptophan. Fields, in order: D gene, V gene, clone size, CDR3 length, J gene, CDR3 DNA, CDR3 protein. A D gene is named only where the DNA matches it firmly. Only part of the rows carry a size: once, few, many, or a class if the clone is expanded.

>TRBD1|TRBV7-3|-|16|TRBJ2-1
TGTGCCAGCAGCTCCTCCGGGACAGGGGCTCTCAATGAGCAGTTCTTC
CASSSSGTGALNEQFF
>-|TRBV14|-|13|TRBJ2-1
TGTGCCAGCACCGACTGGAAAAACAATGAGCAGTTCTTC
CASTDWKNNEQFF
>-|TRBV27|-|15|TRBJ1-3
TGTGCCAGCAGTTTATCTTTGGGCTCTGGAAACACCATATATTTT
CASSLSLGSGNTIYF
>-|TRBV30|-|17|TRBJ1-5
TGTGCCTGGAGTCCCTGGGGGGGGATTGAGGGCAATCAGCCCCAGCATTTT
CAWSPWGGIEGNQPQHF
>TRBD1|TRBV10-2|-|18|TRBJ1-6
TGCGCCAGCAGTGACCCCATCGGGACAGGGAGTGATAATTCACCCCTCCACTTT
CASSDPIGTGSDNSPLHF
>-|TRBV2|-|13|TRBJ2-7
TGTGCCAGCCGCACGGAGGGAATCGACGAGCAGTACTTC
CASRTEGIDEQYF
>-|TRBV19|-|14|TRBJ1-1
TGTGCCAGTACCCAAGGCCCAATCGGCACTGAAGCTTTCTTT
CASTQGPIGTEAFF
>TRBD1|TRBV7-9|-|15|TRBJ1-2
TGTGCCAGCAGCCTACGACAGGGCCTGAACTATGGCTACACCTTC
CASSLRQGLNYGYTF
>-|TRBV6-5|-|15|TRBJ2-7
TGTGCCAGCAACCCCTCGGAGGGGATCACCTACGAGCAGTACTTC
CASNPSEGITYEQYF
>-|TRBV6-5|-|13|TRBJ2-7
TGTGCCAGCAGTTACGGGATCCCCTACGAGCAGTACTTC
CASSYGIPYEQYF
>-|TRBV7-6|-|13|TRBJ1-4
TGTGCCAGCAGCGCTAATACTAATGAAAAACTGTTTTTT
CASSANTNEKLFF
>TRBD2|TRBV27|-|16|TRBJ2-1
TGTGCCAGCAGTCCGTCCGTCGGGGGGTGGGGAAATGAGCAGTTCTTC
CASSPSVGGWGNEQFF
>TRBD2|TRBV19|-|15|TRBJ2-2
TGTGCCAGTAGTATAGGTACTAGCGACACCGGGGAGCTGTTTTTT
CASSIGTSDTGELFF
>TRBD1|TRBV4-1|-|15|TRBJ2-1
TGCGCCAGCAGCCATCCGGGACAGGCCTACAATGAGCAGTTCTTC
CASSHPGQAYNEQFF
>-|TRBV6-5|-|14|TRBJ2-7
TGTGCCAGCAGTTACTCCGGACTCCACTACGAGCAGTACTTC
CASSYSGLHYEQYF
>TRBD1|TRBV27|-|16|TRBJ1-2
TGTGCCAGCAGTCTTTCCTCCGGGACAGTAGACTATGGCTACACCTTC
CASSLSSGTVDYGYTF
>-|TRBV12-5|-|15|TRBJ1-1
TGTGCTAGTGGTCCCCCGTCCCCGTCGGGCACTGAAGCTTTCTTT
CASGPPSPSGTEAFF
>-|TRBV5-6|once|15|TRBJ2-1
TGTGCCAGCAGCTTGGGAGGCGGGGACTACAATGAGCAGTTCTTC
CASSLGGGDYNEQFF
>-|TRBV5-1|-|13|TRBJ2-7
TGCGCCAGCAGCCCCGGGGTCACCTACGAGCAGTACTTC
CASSPGVTYEQYF
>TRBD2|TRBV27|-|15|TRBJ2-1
TGTGCCAGCAGTTTGAGGACTAGCGGGAGCAATGAGCAGTTCTTC
CASSLRTSGSNEQFF
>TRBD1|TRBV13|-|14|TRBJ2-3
TGTGCCAGCAGCCACGACAGGGCCTTAGATACGCAGTATTTT
CASSHDRALDTQYF
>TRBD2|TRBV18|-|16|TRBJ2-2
TGTGCCAGCTCACCACCACCGGGAGGTAACACCGGGGAGCTGTTTTTT
CASSPPPGGNTGELFF
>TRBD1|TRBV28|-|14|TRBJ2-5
TGTGCCAGCAGTTTGGGCAGGGGGCAAGAGACCCAGTACTTC
CASSLGRGQETQYF
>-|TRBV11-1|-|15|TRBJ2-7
TGTGCCAGCAGCTTAGTCGGGGGAAGAAGTTACGAGCAGTACTTC
CASSLVGGRSYEQYF
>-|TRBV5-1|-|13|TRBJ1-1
TGCGCCAGCAGCTTGGGTCACGGGGATGAAAAGATCTTT
CASSLGHGDEKIF
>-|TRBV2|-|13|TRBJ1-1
TGTGCCAGCAGCCAACAGAGGAACACTGAAGCTTTCTTT
CASSQQRNTEAFF
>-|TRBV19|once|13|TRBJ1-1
TGTGCCAGTAGTATGGGCTCACCCACTGAAGCTTTCTTT
CASSMGSPTEAFF
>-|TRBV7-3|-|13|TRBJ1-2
TGTGCCAGCAGCCCTACTGGGGGGGATGGCTACACCTTC
CASSPTGGDGYTF
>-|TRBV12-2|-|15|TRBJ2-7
TGTGCAAGTCGCCCCGGTGGGGCGGAGGCCTACGAGCAGTACTTC
CASRPGGAEAYEQYF
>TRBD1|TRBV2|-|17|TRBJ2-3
TGTGCCAGCAGTGGGGGGCCGGGACAGATTGACACAGATACGCAGTATTTT
CASSGGPGQIDTDTQYF
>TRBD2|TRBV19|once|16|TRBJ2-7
TGTGCCAGTAGTATAGGACCTAGCGGGGGCTCCTACGAGCAGTACTTC
CASSIGPSGGSYEQYF
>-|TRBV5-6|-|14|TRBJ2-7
TGTGCCAGCAGCTTGGACGCTAGTTTCCACGAGCAGTACTTC
CASSLDASFHEQYF
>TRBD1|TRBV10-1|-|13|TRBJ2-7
TGCGCCAGCAACAGGGGAAGTTGCTACGAGCAGTACTTC
CASNRGSCYEQYF
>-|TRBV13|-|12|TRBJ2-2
TGTGCCAGCAGCGTTTCAGCGGGGGAGCTGTTTTTT
CASSVSAGELFF
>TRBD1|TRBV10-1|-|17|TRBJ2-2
TGCGCCAGCAGTGACGAAATCCCGGGACAGGCGACCGGGGAGCTGTTTTTT
CASSDEIPGQATGELFF
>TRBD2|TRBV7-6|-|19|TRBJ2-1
TGTGCCAGCAGCCCCGGACTAGCGGGAGCCCCCTCCTCCTACAATGAGCAGTTCTTC
CASSPGLAGAPSSYNEQFF
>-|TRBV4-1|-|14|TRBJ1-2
TGCGCCAGCAGCCAAGGGGCTTCGCTGGATGGCTACACCTTC
CASSQGASLDGYTF
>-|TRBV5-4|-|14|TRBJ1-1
TGTGCCAGCAGCTTGGACAGGTCGGACACTGAAGCTTTCTTT
CASSLDRSDTEAFF
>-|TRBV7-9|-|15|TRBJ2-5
TGTGCCAGCAGCGGACCCGGTCAGAACGTAGAGACCCAGTACTTC
CASSGPGQNVETQYF
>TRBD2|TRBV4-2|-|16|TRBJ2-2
TGTGCCAGCAGCCACCCTAGCGGGGGGAACACCGGGGAGCTGTTTTTT
CASSHPSGGNTGELFF